This T cell receptor beta chain was documented in a study of control samples from healthy donors and cancer patients. V dropped 8 bases and J dropped 9 bases, with 16 bases sitting between them. This CDR3 comprises 12 residues. The V gene's germline CDR1 is SGHAT and CDR2 FQNNGV. TCRdb's table, derived via immunoSEQ multiplex PCR, lists solely in-frame clones and lacks some. The sample lists 120,000 or so clones, 70% to 90% seen once, with around 40% in the top ten. This chain joins TRBV11-2 and TRBJ1-1; no clear D gene. Sequencing input: blood. This receptor was obtained from a man aged 50 to 60 in good health. CDR3 sequence: CASSLGITQAFF. DNA of the CDR3: TGTGCCAGCTCCCTAGGGATTACCCAAGCTTTCTTT.